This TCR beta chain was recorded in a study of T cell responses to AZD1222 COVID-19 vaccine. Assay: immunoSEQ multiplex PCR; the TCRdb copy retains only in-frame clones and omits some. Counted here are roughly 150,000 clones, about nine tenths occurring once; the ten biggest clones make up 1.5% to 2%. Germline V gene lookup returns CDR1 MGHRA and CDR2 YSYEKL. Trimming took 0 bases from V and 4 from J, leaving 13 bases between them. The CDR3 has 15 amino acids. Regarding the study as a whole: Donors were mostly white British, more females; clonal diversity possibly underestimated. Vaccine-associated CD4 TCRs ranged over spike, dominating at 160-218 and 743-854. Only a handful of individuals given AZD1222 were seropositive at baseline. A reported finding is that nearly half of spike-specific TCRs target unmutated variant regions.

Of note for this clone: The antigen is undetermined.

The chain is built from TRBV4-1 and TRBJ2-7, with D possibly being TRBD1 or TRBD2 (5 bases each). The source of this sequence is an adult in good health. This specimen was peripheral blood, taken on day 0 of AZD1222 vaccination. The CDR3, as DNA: TGCGCCAGCAGCCAAGATCCCGGGGCTAGGTACGAGCAGTACTTC. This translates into CASSQDPGARYEQYF.